These 32 T cell receptor beta chains came from one sample sequenced in a study of regulatory T cells in long-lasting Graves disease. Libraries of TCR beta came from iRepertoire HTBI primers plus Arm-PCR of CDR3 regions. TCRdb independently ran MiXCR on the multiplex PCR reads; one entry per CDR3 protein. This table has 560,000 or so distinct CDR3 sequences, 15% to 20% appearing once. Time point described: newly diagnosed GD, antithyroid drugs for less than 3 months. RNA extracted from PBMCs served as the sequencing template. These records were also assigned to another study, of T cells in Graves' hyperthyroidism and ophthalmopathy.

This material consisted of peripheral blood mononuclear cells (PBMCs), taken at new diagnosis, from a patient treated with antithyroid drugs. Receptor source: a man between 18 and 29 years old with Graves disease.

The sample holds many counts of this clonotype. The genes are TRBV6-2 or TRBV6-3 and TRBJ2-7; the match to TRBD2 covers 8 bases. Germline trimming cut 7 bases from V and 3 bases from J; bases unmatched to any gene: 11. This CDR3 has 15 amino acids. Germline loops: CDR1 MNHEY, CDR2 SVGEGT. This CDR3 is CASNTPGGSSYEQYF. DNA for the CDR3: TGTGCCAGCAACACCCCGGGAGGGTCCAGCTACGAGCAGTACTTC.

This clonotype was counted at least ten times. The chain carries TRBV3-1 and TRBJ1-4; the match to TRBD1 covers 7 bases. This CDR3 contains 15 residues. Germline assignment: CDR1 LGHDT and CDR2 YNNKEL (reference sequence). V shed 4 bases, J shed 8 bases, and the junction held 10 bases outside the gene matches. In DNA, the CDR3 is TGTGCCAGCAGCCCACAAACAGGGGCGGAAGAAAAACTGTTTTTT. Amino acid sequence: CASSPQTGAEEKLFF.

J is TRBJ1-3 and V is TRBV5-1; D not resolved. Trimming pared 0 bases from V and 0 bases from J, leaving 7 bases between. The CDR3 is 15 residues long. From germline, CDR1 is SGHRS and CDR2 YFSETQ. CDR3 residues: CASSLEVGSGNTIYF. The CDR3 DNA reads TGCGCCAGCAGCTTGGAGGTCGGCTCTGGAAACACCATATATTTT.

This clonotype was seen a few times. The rearrangement uses TRBV24-1 and TRBJ2-3, with TRBD1 as a possible D gene (5 bases). V lost 1 base, J lost 3 bases, and 22 bases lay in between. Germline CDR1 KGHDR, CDR2 SFDVKD. The CDR3 is 19 residues long. The CDR3 region has the DNA TGTGCCACCAGTGATTTAGGAAGAGCGACAGCCGGTGGAACAGATACGCAGTATTTT. This translates into CATSDLGRATAGGTDTQYF.

The genes are TRBV20-1 and TRBJ1-6; tentative D call: TRBD1 (6 bases). The length of the CDR3 is 14 residues. Looked up from germline, CDR1 is DFQATT and CDR2 is SNEGSKA (reference sequence). V was cut by 3 bases and J by 5 bases, with 11 bases left in between. The CDR3 coding sequence is TGCAGTGCTAGTAAGGGGGGGAATAATTCACCCCTCCACTTT. Translating it yields CSASKGGNNSPLHF.

On this clonotype itself: At one end, the junction sequence differs from germline, possibly due to a read error. The chain employs TRBV11-2 and TRBJ2-7, with 11 nucleotides matching TRBD1. The CDR3 is 15 amino acids. Germline assignment: CDR1 SGHAT and CDR2 FQNNGV. The CDR3 sequence: CASSWDRGTAYEQYF. The CDR3 DNA reads TGTGCCAGCAGTTGGGACAGGGGGACCGCCTATGAGCAGTACTTC.

This clonotype appeared many times. The chain's CDR3 is CASSYSHGGVGTEAFF. CDR3 nucleotide sequence: TGTGCCAGCAGTTACTCACATGGGGGGGTCGGCACTGAAGCTTTCTTT. The rearrangement uses TRBV6-5 and TRBJ1-1; D is possibly TRBD1 (5 bases). CDR3 size: 16 residues. CDR1 is MNHEY and CDR2 is SVGAGI in the germline V gene. Trimming pared 0 bases from V and 4 bases from J, leaving 15 bases between.

V usage is TRBV3-1 and J usage is TRBJ2-2; TRBD2 might be the D (6 bases). Between the trimmed V and J ends, which lost 1 base and 6 bases, there was a span of 15 bases. Germline CDR1 LGHDT, CDR2 YNNKEL (reference sequence). The CDR3 totals 16 residues. The CDR3 sequence is CASSQVGGGLAGELFF. The CDR3 DNA follows: TGTGCCAGCAGCCAAGTCGGGGGTGGATTGGCCGGGGAGCTGTTTTTT.

The table lists this clonotype with many counts. The rearrangement joins TRBV5-1 to TRBJ2-5; tentative D call: TRBD1 (5 bases). This CDR3 region has 14 residues. Germline V gene lookup returns CDR1 SGHRS and CDR2 YFSETQ. V was clipped by 0 bases and J by 2 bases, with 8 bases between them. CDR3 nucleotide sequence: TGCGCCAGCAGCTTGGAGACAGCTCAAGAGACCCAGTACTTC. Protein product: CASSLETAQETQYF.

This clonotype was counted between two and nine times. The chain is built from TRBV20-1 and TRBJ2-1; D is possibly TRBD1 or TRBD2 (6 bases each). CDR3 length equals 10 residues. CDR1 and CDR2 (germline): DFQATT, SNEGSKA (reference sequence). Trimming stripped 6 bases from V and 12 bases from J, with 12 bases between. The CDR3 DNA reads as TGCAGTGCCCGACCGGGGGCGCAGTTCTTC. It specifies CSARPGAQFF.

The genes are TRBV5-1 and TRBJ2-6, with D possibly TRBD2 on 5 matching bases. Trimming shortened V by 4 bases and J by 5 bases, and 10 bases separated the two germline ends. The CDR3 loop spans 14 amino acids. Germline assignment: CDR1 SGHRS and CDR2 YFSETQ. CDR3 sequence (DNA): TGCGCCAGCAGCGAGGGATCTAGGGCCAACGTCCTGACTTTC. It translates to CASSEGSRANVLTF.

The V gene is TRBV7-2, the J gene TRBJ1-3, with D perhaps TRBD1 (5 bases). V lost 5 bases, J lost 6 bases, and 14 bases lay in between. The CDR3 length is 14 residues. The germline V gene encodes CDR1 SGHTA and CDR2 FQGNSA. The chain's CDR3 is CASSEGFYENTIYF. CDR3 DNA sequence: TGTGCCAGCAGCGAGGGGTTTTATGAAAACACCATATATTTT.

This clonotype was counted between two and nine times. The rearrangement joins TRBV20-1 to TRBJ2-1; D is unclear. V lost 5 bases, J lost 4 bases, and 15 bases lay in between. The CDR3 contains 14 residues. CDR1 is DFQATT, CDR2 SNEGSKA, per germline (reference sequence). The DNA of the CDR3 is TGCAGTGCTCCAGGACGGGTGCTATACAATGAGCAGTTCTTC. Its translation: CSAPGRVLYNEQFF.

This clonotype has a count of ten or more. This chain links TRBV15 with TRBJ2-7; D unclear. Germline V gives CDR1 LNHNV, CDR2 YYDKDF (reference sequence). V gave up 0 bases and J gave up 7 bases, with 16 bases separating them. The CDR3 is 15 residues long. The CDR3 sequence: CATSREIPTVREQYF. Written as DNA, the CDR3 is TGTGCCACCAGCAGAGAGATCCCGACCGTGCGGGAGCAGTACTTC.

This clonotype appeared a single time. CDR3 protein: CASSEARRPLGEKLFF. Written as DNA, the CDR3 is TGTGCCAGCAGTGAAGCGCGTCGTCCGCTCGGGGAAAAACTGTTTTTT. The rearrangement uses TRBV6-1 and TRBJ1-4; no clear D gene. V was cut by 0 bases and J by 8 bases, with 16 bases left in between. Germline CDR1 MNHNS, CDR2 SASEGT. CDR3 length equals 16 residues.

This clonotype was seen many times. The V gene is TRBV5-1, the J gene TRBJ2-1; D might be TRBD2 (6 bases). This CDR3 is built from 17 residues. Trimming took 0 bases from V and 4 from J, leaving 17 bases between them. Germline values: CDR1 SGHRS, CDR2 YFSETQ. The CDR3: CASSLVKFQRVYNEQFF. The CDR3 nucleotides are TGCGCCAGCAGCTTGGTTAAGTTCCAGCGGGTTTACAATGAGCAGTTCTTC.

This chain connects TRBV20-1 to TRBJ1-1; D is unresolved. This CDR3 is built from 14 residues. The V end was cut by 6 bases, the J end by 0 bases, with 14 bases between. Germline V gives CDR1 DFQATT, CDR2 SNEGSKA (reference sequence). CDR3 protein: CSASHWRVNTEAFF. CDR3 nucleotides: TGCAGTGCCAGCCACTGGCGGGTGAACACTGAAGCTTTCTTT.

The rearrangement uses TRBV9 and TRBJ1-1; 9 nucleotides agree with TRBD1. This CDR3 spans 15 amino acids. Germline assignment: CDR1 SGDLS and CDR2 YYNGEE. V trimming: 4 bases; J trimming: 0 bases; junction bases outside the gene matches: 4. The CDR3: CASSSRDRVNTEAFF. The CDR3 DNA reads as TGTGCCAGCAGCAGCCGGGACAGGGTGAACACTGAAGCTTTCTTT.

This chain joins TRBV28 and TRBJ2-1, with TRBD1 as a possible D gene (7 bases). V shed 3 bases and J shed 0 bases, with 12 bases lying between them. This CDR3 has 16 residues. CDR1 is MDHEN and CDR2 is SYDVKM in the germline V gene. The CDR3 here is CASSFGRDSSYNEQFF. The CDR3 nucleotides read TGTGCCAGCAGTTTTGGGCGGGACAGCTCCTACAATGAGCAGTTCTTC. The full variable domain, completed using reference TRBV28 and TRBJ2-1, is DVKVTQSSRYLVKRTGEKVFLECVQDMDHENMFWYRQDPGLGLRLIYFSYDVKMKEKGDIPEGYSVSREKKERFSLILESASTNQTSMYLCASSFGRDSSYNEQFFGPGTRLTVL.

This clonotype appeared many times. The chain is built from TRBV20-1 and TRBJ2-5; 8 nucleotides match TRBD1. V lost 0 bases to trimming and J lost 5 bases; unmatched junction nucleotides: 8. The CDR3 runs 15 residues. Germline V gene sequence: CDR1 DFQATT, CDR2 SNEGSKA (reference sequence). For the CDR3, the DNA is TGCAGTGCTAGAGATGGGGCAGGGGGCCGGGAGACCCAGTACTTC. Translation: CSARDGAGGRETQYF.

The chain couples TRBV20-1 to TRBJ2-7, with 8 bases aligning to TRBD2. Germline V gene sequence: CDR1 DFQATT, CDR2 SNEGSKA (reference sequence). The length of the CDR3 is 16 residues. The ends lost 0 bases at V and 2 bases at J; junction bases unmatched: 9. In DNA, the CDR3 is TGCAGTGCTAGAGATCGAGGGCTAGCGGGTACCTACGAGCAGTACTTC. Translation gives CSARDRGLAGTYEQYF.

This clonotype was seen many times. J is TRBJ2-7 and V is TRBV28; D not certain. This CDR3 contains 13 residues. V dropped 9 bases and J dropped 4 bases, with 16 bases sitting between them. CDR1 and CDR2 (germline): MDHEN, SYDVKM. CDR3 sequence: CARFSSARYEQYF. The CDR3 coding sequence is TGTGCCAGGTTCAGTTCTGCAAGATACGAGCAGTACTTC.

This clonotype appeared many times. V gene TRBV5-1 combines with J gene TRBJ1-5; TRBD1 aligns across 7 bases. J was trimmed by 6 bases and V by 2 bases; bases with no gene match: 5. The CDR3 has 14 residues. Germline CDR1 SGHRS, CDR2 YFSETQ. CDR3 loop: CASSLGQDGQPQHF. Written as DNA, the CDR3 is TGCGCCAGCAGCTTAGGACAGGATGGTCAGCCCCAGCATTTT.

This clonotype occurred many times. V is TRBV10-3 and J is TRBJ1-1, with 7 bases identical to TRBD1. Germline-derived CDR1 and CDR2 are ENHRY and SYGVKD. Trimming removed 2 bases from V and 4 bases from J; junction bases left unmatched: 7. This CDR3 contains 15 residues. The CDR3 spells CAISEQETGLTEAFF. CDR3 sequence (DNA): TGTGCCATCAGTGAGCAGGAGACAGGGCTCACTGAAGCTTTCTTT.

This chain uses TRBV5-1 with TRBJ2-3; TRBD1 agrees at 8 bases. CDR3 length: 15 residues. Looked up from germline, CDR1 is SGHRS and CDR2 is YFSETQ. The ends lost 4 bases at V and 1 base at J; junction bases unmatched: 5. The CDR3 region has the DNA TGCGCCAGCAGCCTGGACAGGGTTGGCACAGATACGCAGTATTTT. This encodes CASSLDRVGTDTQYF.

The sample holds a few counts of this clonotype. The rearrangement links TRBV19 to TRBJ1-2, with D hard to call. V lost 1 base, J lost 4 bases, and 13 bases lay in between. CDR3 length equals 15 residues. Germline CDR1 is LNHDA and CDR2 is SQIVND (reference sequence). The DNA of the CDR3 is TGTGCCAGTAGTATAGGATCCTCAACGCCCTATGGCTACACCTTC. Its protein is CASSIGSSTPYGYTF.

This clonotype has more than one count but fewer than ten. The CDR3 here is CSVLGTRRTDTQYF. The CDR3 bases are TGCAGTGTGCTAGGGACTAGGAGGACAGATACGCAGTATTTT. The chain couples TRBV20-1 to TRBJ2-3, with TRBD2 identical over 8 bases. From germline, CDR1 is DFQATT and CDR2 SNEGSKA (reference sequence). The CDR3 length is 14 residues. V was pared by 7 bases and J by 3 bases, with 9 bases of the junction left unmatched.

There are many counts of this clonotype. V and J are TRBV29-1 and TRBJ2-7; D is possibly TRBD1 or TRBD2 (5 bases each). The V end was cut by 7 bases, the J end by 7 bases, with 17 bases between. Germline V gives CDR1 SQVTM, CDR2 ANQGSEA. The CDR3 is made up of 12 amino acids. CDR3: CSGRQSSGEQYF. CDR3 DNA: TGCAGCGGGCGACAGTCCTCGGGGGAGCAGTACTTC.

This clonotype was detected ten times or more. The genes are TRBV28 and TRBJ1-5; perhaps TRBD1 as D (6 bases). V lost 1 base, J lost 4 bases, and 14 bases lay in between. The CDR3 totals 16 residues. CDR1 MDHEN and CDR2 SYDVKM come from the germline V gene. CDR3 in DNA: TGTGCCAGCAGTTTATCTTGGACAGACCGAAATCAGCCCCAGCATTTT. It codes for CASSLSWTDRNQPQHF.

This clonotype was recorded many times. V and J are TRBV7-9 and TRBJ2-7; D perhaps matches TRBD2 (5 bases). Trimming pared 5 bases from V and 3 bases from J, leaving 20 bases between. Germline values: CDR1 SEHNR, CDR2 FQNEAQ (reference sequence). The CDR3 has 16 residues. The CDR3 DNA reads TGTGCCAGCAGCATCCTCGAGCGGCCGGATCGCTACGAGCAGTACTTC. This translates into CASSILERPDRYEQYF.

This clonotype was seen at least ten times. V and J are TRBV20-1 and TRBJ2-5, with 9 nucleotides matching TRBD2. J gave up 2 bases and V 3 bases, and 7 bases lay outside the gene matches. CDR1 DFQATT and CDR2 SNEGSKA come from the germline V gene (reference sequence). The CDR3 length is 15 residues. CDR3 amino acids: CSASASGAGQETQYF. The CDR3 DNA reads TGCAGTGCTAGTGCTAGCGGGGCCGGTCAAGAGACCCAGTACTTC.

This clonotype was picked up a small number of times. This chain joins TRBV12-5 and TRBJ2-3, with unresolved D. This CDR3 contains 14 residues. Germline values: CDR1 LGHNT, CDR2 FRNRAP. Trimming shortened V by 6 bases and J by 1 base, and 11 bases separated the two germline ends. The CDR3 DNA is TGTGCTAGTGGGGCCCGGAGCGGCACAGATACGCAGTATTTT. Translating it yields CASGARSGTDTQYF.